Listed here are 21 T cell receptor beta chains from one sample, sequenced in a study of T cell changes during pregnancy in multiple sclerosis. The data were produced by immunoSEQ multiplex PCR, yet TCRdb's version contains in-frame clones alone and is incomplete. Altogether approximately 25,000 clones are present, 86% being singletons, with the ten largest covering about 13%. The starting material was CD8+ T cells from peripheral blood mononuclear cells, obtained in the first trimester of pregnancy. The receptor source for this set is a female donor in good health, enrolled as a control in a pregnancy study.

This rearrangement joins TRBV4-1 to TRBJ2-1; D may be TRBD1 (6 bases). The CDR3 has 17 amino acids. Looked up from germline, CDR1 is MGHRA and CDR2 is YSYEKL. V shed 1 base and J shed 4 bases, with 17 bases lying between them. CDR3: CASSQGQVEAGYNEQFF. The CDR3, as DNA: TGCGCCAGCAGCCAAGGACAGGTAGAGGCGGGTTACAATGAGCAGTTCTTC.

The V and J genes are TRBV11-2 and TRBJ2-7; no reliable D call. Germline lookup yields CDR1 SGHAT and CDR2 FQNNGV. The CDR3 length is 12 residues. V lost 1 base and J lost 6, with 7 bases in between. The CDR3 sequence is CASSLGHREQYF. In DNA, the CDR3 is TGTGCCAGCAGCTTAGGACATCGCGAGCAGTACTTC.

This rearrangement joins TRBV19 to TRBJ2-7, with D possibly matching TRBD1 (6 bases). This CDR3 is built from 15 residues. Germline-derived CDR1 and CDR2 are LNHDA and SQIVND (reference sequence). V dropped 4 bases and J dropped 0 bases, with 13 bases sitting between them. CDR3: CASSTPDSHSYEQYF. The CDR3 DNA follows: TGTGCCAGTAGTACTCCGGACAGTCACTCCTACGAGCAGTACTTC.

V is TRBV29-1 and J is TRBJ2-2; D is perhaps TRBD2 (5 bases). CDR1 and CDR2 from the germline V gene are SQVTM and ANQGSEA. The ends were cut back, 3 bases at V and 6 bases at J, with 17 bases in the middle. The CDR3 is 15 amino acids. The CDR3 DNA reads TGCAGCGTTGAGAGGGTGGGCGCCCCCCCCGGGGAGCTGTTTTTT. This gives the protein CSVERVGAPPGELFF.

This chain connects TRBV19 to TRBJ2-5; D possibly corresponds to TRBD2 (5 bases). There are 14 residues in the CDR3. Germline lookup yields CDR1 LNHDA and CDR2 SQIVND (reference sequence). V shed 6 bases and J shed 1 base, with 12 bases lying between them. The DNA for the CDR3 is TGTGCCAGTAGCTTAGACTACAGCCAAGAGACCCAGTACTTC. Its protein product is CASSLDYSQETQYF.

The chain carries TRBV27 and TRBJ1-4; D possibly corresponds to TRBD1 (6 bases). Trimming removed 6 bases at V and 8 bases at J, with 19 bases between. The germline CDR1 and CDR2 sequences are MNHEY and SMNVEV (reference sequence). The length of the CDR3 is 15 residues. CDR3 in amino acids: CASRFGSRGNEKLFF. Here the CDR3 DNA reads TGTGCCAGCAGATTCGGGTCCAGGGGAAACGAAAAACTGTTTTTT.

This clone was seen only a few times. This chain connects TRBV6-4 to TRBJ1-5; D uncertain. The CDR3 length is 13 residues. Trimming took off 6 bases at V and 3 bases at J, with 9 bases between the two ends. Per the germline V gene, CDR1 is MRHNA and CDR2 is SNTAGT. CDR3 in amino acids: CASSSGFNQPQHF. CDR3 nucleotides: TGTGCCAGCAGCTCAGGATTCAATCAGCCCCAGCATTTT.

This clone has just one count. The gene calls are TRBV6-4 and TRBJ1-6, with no clear D. The CDR3 is made up of 13 amino acids. Germline CDR1 is MRHNA and CDR2 is SNTAGT. V was pared by 2 bases and J by 7 bases, with 6 bases between. Here the CDR3 reads CASSDTENSPLHF. As DNA, the CDR3 is TGTGCCAGCAGTGACACAGAAAATTCACCCCTCCACTTT.

V gene TRBV5-6 combines with J gene TRBJ2-7; D gene ambiguous. The germline CDR1 and CDR2 sequences are SGHDT and YYEEEE. The V and J ends lost 4 bases and 3 bases respectively, with 14 bases between them. CDR3 size: 14 residues. CDR3 nucleotides: TGTGCCAGCAGCCACACCAACCGTTACTACGAGCAGTACTTC. Translating gives CASSHTNRYYEQYF. The full variable domain, in which reference TRBV5-6 and TRBJ2-7 provide the parts outside the CDR3, is DAGVTQSPTHLIKTRGQQVTLRCSPKSGHDTVSWYQQALGQGPQFIFQYYEEEERQRGNFPDRFSGHQFPNYSSELNVNALLLGDSALYLCASSHTNRYYEQYFGPGTRLTVT.

The chain recombines TRBV7-9 with TRBJ2-1; D remains ambiguous. Trimming cost V 6 bases and J 7 bases, with 7 bases left between them. The CDR3 consists of 11 residues. The germline gives CDR1 SEHNR, CDR2 FQNEAQ (reference sequence). DNA for the CDR3: TGTGCCAGCAGGTTACAGAATGAGCAGTTCTTC. Translation: CASRLQNEQFF.

CDR3 in amino acids: CASSLVAFAENTEAFF. The CDR3 DNA reads TGCGCCAGCAGCTTGGTGGCATTTGCGGAGAACACTGAAGCTTTCTTT. The chain carries TRBV5-1 and TRBJ1-1; the D is unclear. V lost 0 bases and J 1 base, leaving 13 bases between the germline ends. Germline assignment: CDR1 SGHRS and CDR2 YFSETQ. The CDR3 has 16 residues.

The V gene is TRBV7-9, the J gene TRBJ1-2; perhaps TRBD1 as D (6 bases). Germline V CDR1 and CDR2: SEHNR, FQNEAQ (reference sequence). This CDR3 region has 15 residues. V was clipped by 1 base and J by 6 bases, with 15 bases between them. CDR3 amino acids: CASSLGWGHLDGYTF. CDR3 in DNA: TGTGCCAGCAGCTTAGGATGGGGACACCTTGATGGCTACACCTTC.

The genes are TRBV5-1 and TRBJ2-5; 9 bases map to TRBD1. The CDR3 has 17 residues. The V and J ends lost 4 bases and 3 bases, in that order; junction bases with no gene match: 13. Germline values: CDR1 SGHRS, CDR2 YFSETQ. The CDR3 loop reads CASSESGTGLVKETQYF. The CDR3 DNA is TGCGCCAGCAGCGAATCCGGGACAGGGCTGGTAAAAGAGACCCAGTACTTC.

This chain connects TRBV5-6 to TRBJ2-7; TRBD1 aligns across 7 bases. Germline CDR1 reads SGHDT; CDR2 reads YYEEEE. V trimming: 4 bases; J trimming: 4 bases; junction bases outside the gene matches: 5. The CDR3 loop spans 13 amino acids. CDR3 sequence reads: CASSPTGVYEQYF. CDR3 DNA sequence: TGTGCCAGCAGCCCTACAGGGGTTTACGAGCAGTACTTC.

The chain recombines TRBV25-1 with TRBJ1-6; possibly TRBD1 for D (6 bases). This CDR3 region has 16 residues. Between the trimmed V and J ends, which lost 2 bases and 6 bases, there was a span of 14 bases. Germline V gives CDR1 MGHDK, CDR2 SYGVNS. CDR3 protein: CASSEQYRDRNSPLHF. The CDR3 DNA is TGTGCCAGCAGTGAACAATACAGGGATCGTAATTCACCCCTCCACTTT.

This rearrangement joins TRBV7-3 to TRBJ2-3; possibly TRBD2 for D (5 bases). CDR1 SGHTA and CDR2 FQGTGA come from the germline V gene. V lost 0 bases to trimming and J lost 2 bases, with 9 bases between them. The CDR3 has 15 amino acids. CDR3 nucleotides: TGTGCCAGCAGCTTAACCAGCGGACCCACAGATACGCAGTATTTT. It specifies CASSLTSGPTDTQYF.

CDR3 DNA: TGTGCCAGCAGCTTAGGGTACGGTAGCACAGATACGCAGTATTTT. It is translated as CASSLGYGSTDTQYF. The chain recombines TRBV7-8 with TRBJ2-3; no clear D gene. The CDR3 length is 15 residues. The V and J ends lost 1 base and 0 bases respectively, with 8 bases between them. Per germline, CDR1 SGHVS and CDR2 FQNEAQ.

This chain connects TRBV7-9 to TRBJ2-1; possible D gene TRBD2, 6 bases. This CDR3 is built from 15 residues. Germline V CDR1 and CDR2: SEHNR, FQNEAQ (reference sequence). V was shortened by 4 bases and J by 0 bases, with 10 bases between the two germline ends. For the CDR3, the DNA is TGTGCCAGCAGCTCGGACGGGAGCTCCTACAATGAGCAGTTCTTC. This gives the protein CASSSDGSSYNEQFF.

This chain links TRBV9 with TRBJ1-1; a possible D gene is TRBD1 (5 bases). This CDR3 spans 14 amino acids. Germline CDR1 is SGDLS and CDR2 is YYNGEE. The ends were cut back, 3 bases at V and 0 bases at J, with 9 bases in the middle. This chain's CDR3 is CASSAGRVNTEAFF. The CDR3 DNA is TGTGCCAGCAGCGCAGGGAGGGTGAACACTGAAGCTTTCTTT.

The chain has TRBV7-8 and TRBJ2-3, with 7 positions matching TRBD2. CDR1 and CDR2 (germline): SGHVS, FQNEAQ. This CDR3 region has 15 residues. Trimming cost V 1 base and J 1 base; bases outside gene matches: 2. The chain's CDR3 is CASSLGGSGTDTQYF. CDR3 nucleotide sequence: TGTGCCAGCAGCTTAGGCGGGAGTGGCACAGATACGCAGTATTTT.

The rearrangement links TRBV10-3 to TRBJ2-7; D ambiguous. The CDR3 spans 11 residues. Germline CDR1 is ENHRY and CDR2 is SYGVKD. Trimming left V 10 bases short and J 0 bases short, with 7 bases between. CDR3 DNA sequence: TGTGCCACCCTGGCCTCCTACGAGCAGTACTTC. Translated: CATLASYEQYF.